A selection of T cell receptor beta chains follows, all from one sample in a study of blood T cell repertoires in COVID-19. Assay: immunoSEQ multiplex PCR; the TCRdb copy retains only in-frame clones and omits some. Altogether about 50,000 clones are present, roughly 88% being singletons, with the ten largest covering 10% to 15%. What was sequenced was peripheral blood. The receptor source for this set is a human donor with active COVID-19. The donor label of this sample is uncertain. The CDR3 runs from the conserved cysteine through the conserved F or W. A D gene is named only where the DNA matches it firmly. The listing skips clone size in some rows; elsewhere it reads once, few, many or a size class.

V gene	clone size	J gene	D gene	CDR3 protein	CDR3 DNA
TRBV30	.	TRBJ1-4	TRBD1	CAWAVTGLGEKLFF	TGTGCCTGGGCGGTGACAGGGCTAGGAGAAAAACTGTTTTTT
TRBV19	.	TRBJ1-3	.	CASSIILGPGAGNTIYF	TGTGCCAGTAGTATTATTCTGGGCCCAGGGGCTGGAAACACCATATATTTT
TRBV30	.	TRBJ2-7	.	CAWSPGLTYEQYF	TGTGCCTGGTCTCCGGGATTAACCTACGAGCAGTACTTC
TRBV19	.	TRBJ1-6	.	CASSMGGGNSPLHF	TGTGCCAGTAGTATGGGAGGAGGGAATTCACCCCTCCACTTT
TRBV2	.	TRBJ2-3	.	CASSETQRLTDTQYF	TGTGCCAGCAGTGAGACTCAGCGGCTCACAGATACGCAGTATTTT
TRBV30	.	TRBJ2-1	TRBD2	CAWSSRGEEQFF	TGTGCCTGGAGTTCGCGGGGGGAAGAGCAGTTCTTC
TRBV6-5	.	TRBJ1-2	.	CASGATGYTF	TGTGCCAGCGGGGCGACGGGCTACACCTTC
TRBV4-3	.	TRBJ2-7	TRBD1	CASSQEDRDYEQYF	TGCGCCAGCAGCCAAGAGGACAGGGACTACGAGCAGTACTTC
TRBV5-4	.	TRBJ2-5	.	CASSLLFGGRNQETQYF	TGTGCCAGCAGCTTGCTGTTCGGGGGTCGGAACCAAGAGACCCAGTACTTC
TRBV11-2	.	TRBJ2-3	TRBD2	CASSSPLAGGTTDAQYF	TGTGCCAGCAGCTCCCCCCTAGCGGGAGGAACCACAGATGCGCAGTATTTT
TRBV5-1	once	TRBJ2-7	TRBD1	CASSPWTGSVIEQYF	TGCGCCAGCAGCCCCTGGACAGGGAGTGTCATCGAGCAGTACTTC
TRBV19	.	TRBJ1-2	.	CASTLAGNYGYTF	TGTGCCAGTACTTTGGCAGGGAACTATGGCTACACCTTC
TRBV6-5	once	TRBJ2-3	TRBD1	CASRDRGTTDTQYF	TGTGCCAGCAGGGACAGGGGAACGACAGATACGCAGTATTTT
TRBV20-1	.	TRBJ2-2	TRBD2	CSASVSGRAVGTGELFF	TGCAGTGCTAGTGTTAGCGGGAGGGCCGTAGGCACCGGGGAGCTGTTTTTT
TRBV9	.	TRBJ2-2	.	CASSPRTGTGELFF	TGTGCCAGCAGCCCCCGAACTGGCACCGGGGAGCTGTTTTTT
TRBV12-3/TRBV12-4	.	TRBJ1-5	.	CASSSGLSQPQHF	TGTGCCAGCAGTTCTGGGCTGAGTCAGCCCCAGCATTTT
TRBV5-1	.	TRBJ2-3	TRBD1	CASSLEGQGLPDTQYF	TGCGCCAGCAGCTTGGAGGGACAGGGTTTGCCAGATACGCAGTATTTT
TRBV25-1	.	TRBJ2-7	.	CATRGGAATYEQYF	TGTGCCACCAGGGGAGGGGCAGCCACCTACGAGCAGTACTTC
TRBV4-1	.	TRBJ2-3	TRBD2	CASSPSGGGVNTDTQYF	TGCGCCAGCAGCCCTTCGGGCGGGGGAGTTAACACAGATACGCAGTATTTT
TRBV15	.	TRBJ1-2	TRBD1	CATSSGTGANYGYTF	TGTGCCACCAGCAGCGGGACAGGGGCTAACTATGGCTACACCTTC
TRBV5-3	.	TRBJ2-5	.	CARSPIRVSSQETQYF	TGTGCCAGAAGCCCCATCAGGGTCAGCAGCCAAGAGACCCAGTACTTC
TRBV6-2/TRBV6-3	.	TRBJ1-5	.	CASSQGGVSQHF	TGTGCCAGCAGCCAGGGAGGAGTGAGCCAGCATTTT
TRBV2	.	TRBJ2-5	.	CASSASGQETQYF	TGTGCCAGCAGTGCGAGCGGTCAAGAGACCCAGTACTTC
TRBV5-1	.	TRBJ2-7	.	CASSLGLPSPAYEQYF	TGCGCCAGCAGCTTGGGCCTTCCTAGCCCGGCCTACGAGCAGTACTTC
TRBV7-2	.	TRBJ2-7	TRBD1	CASSPDRGGEQYF	TGTGCCAGCAGCCCGGACAGGGGTGGGGAGCAGTACTTC
TRBV4-2	.	TRBJ2-2	TRBD2	CASSQGGGLATLGGELFF	TGTGCCAGCAGCCAAGGGGGCGGACTAGCGACTCTAGGCGGGGAGCTGTTTTTT
TRBV6-5	.	TRBJ1-3	TRBD1	CASQSTGGRNTIYF	TGTGCCAGCCAAAGCACAGGGGGTAGAAACACCATATATTTT
TRBV7-9	once	TRBJ2-7	.	CASSLDGRGHYEQYF	TGTGCCAGCAGCTTGGACGGCCGCGGACACTACGAGCAGTACTTC
TRBV6-6	.	TRBJ1-6	.	CASRGSSGLLESLHF	TGTGCCAGCAGGGGCTCCTCGGGACTTCTGGAATCCCTCCACTTT
TRBV7-3	.	TRBJ1-2	.	CASSPGGEGYGYTF	TGTGCCAGCAGCCCCGGGGGGGAGGGCTATGGCTACACCTTC
TRBV7-9	.	TRBJ1-2	.	CASSGFAGALNYGYTF	TGTGCCAGCAGCGGTTTTGCGGGGGCATTGAACTATGGCTACACCTTC
TRBV6-2/TRBV6-3	.	TRBJ2-1	TRBD2	CASSYGLAGLVVMDEQFF	TGTGCCAGCAGTTACGGACTAGCGGGCCTGGTTGTTATGGATGAGCAGTTCTTC
TRBV7-3	.	TRBJ2-1	TRBD1	CASSSGGGVYNEQFF	TGTGCCAGCAGTTCAGGGGGCGGGGTTTACAATGAGCAGTTCTTC
TRBV16	.	TRBJ1-2	.	CASSQSGYGYTF	TGTGCCAGCAGCCAATCCGGCTATGGCTACACCTTC
TRBV19	.	TRBJ1-1	TRBD1	CASSAQGLFTEAFF	TGTGCCAGTAGTGCACAGGGGTTGTTCACTGAAGCTTTCTTT
TRBV7-9	once	TRBJ2-7	.	CASSLGAGAGSYEQYF	TGTGCCAGCAGCTTAGGAGCAGGGGCGGGCTCCTACGAGCAGTACTTC
TRBV7-8	.	TRBJ2-7	.	CASSINTYEQYF	TGTGCCAGCAGCATCAACACCTACGAGCAGTACTTC
TRBV27	.	TRBJ2-3	TRBD2	CASSLRRTSGRTSTDTQYF	TGTGCCAGCAGTCTCCGTCGGACTAGCGGGAGAACAAGCACAGATACGCAGTATTTT
TRBV4-3	.	TRBJ2-1	TRBD2	CASSPARPGLASNEQFF	TGCGCCAGCAGCCCGGCCAGGCCGGGACTAGCTAGCAATGAGCAGTTCTTC
TRBV7-3	.	TRBJ1-6	TRBD1	CASSADREYYSPLHF	TGTGCCAGCAGCGCTGACAGGGAGTACTATTCACCCCTCCACTTT
TRBV7-2	.	TRBJ2-7	TRBD1	CASGLYRGLEQYF	TGTGCCAGCGGCCTGTACAGGGGGCTCGAGCAGTACTTC
TRBV19	.	TRBJ2-4	TRBD2	CASSILAGGAKNIQYF	TGTGCCAGTAGTATACTAGCGGGAGGGGCCAAAAACATTCAGTACTTC
TRBV12-3/TRBV12-4	once	TRBJ1-1	.	CASGTSYEAFF	TGTGCCAGCGGGACATCCTACGAAGCTTTCTTT
TRBV6-5	.	TRBJ1-1	TRBD1	CASSPDRDLDTEAFF	TGTGCCAGCAGCCCGGACAGGGATCTGGACACTGAAGCTTTCTTT
TRBV6-6	.	TRBJ2-3	TRBD2	CASRPSGGTDTQYF	TGTGCCAGCAGACCCTCGGGAGGAACAGATACGCAGTATTTT
TRBV6-1	.	TRBJ1-6	.	CASSDETSVGSPLHF	TGTGCCAGCAGTGATGAGACTTCCGTCGGTTCACCCCTCCACTTT
TRBV5-1	.	TRBJ2-4	.	CASSLGNLEGIQYF	TGCGCCAGCAGCTTGGGCAACTTAGAGGGCATTCAGTACTTC
TRBV7-9	.	TRBJ2-5	TRBD1	CASSPRQGGVGETQYF	TGTGCCAGCAGCCCCCGACAGGGGGGGGTCGGAGAGACCCAGTACTTC
TRBV7-8	.	TRBJ1-2	.	CASSPYGAYGYTF	TGTGCCAGCAGCCCGTATGGGGCATATGGCTACACCTTC
TRBV7-9	.	TRBJ2-2	.	CASSLLGLLNTGELFF	TGTGCCAGCAGCTTACTAGGTCTACTGAACACCGGGGAGCTGTTTTTT